The following is a TCR beta chain sequence with its context. The data originate from a study of blood T cells in healthy people across ages. The second PCR ran 7 to 11 cycles with a sample-barcoded 5' primer and J-beta primers. TCRdb passed the 5' RACE reads through MiXCR, listing each CDR3 protein once. The sample gives some 1,800,000 distinct CDR3 sequences, roughly two fifths of which show up once; about 23% is in the top ten. The specimen sequenced was blood. The sequence came from a human donor in good health.

For the CDR3, the DNA is TGCAGTGCTAGGGCGGGGGGTCGGTCAGATACGCAGTATTTT. This encodes CSARAGGRSDTQYF. The V and J genes are TRBV20-1 and TRBJ2-3; TRBD2 agrees at 8 bases. CDR1 is DFQATT, CDR2 SNEGSKA, per germline (reference sequence). The V segment lost 3 bases and the J segment 4 bases; nucleotides outside the gene matches: 6. The CDR3 sequence is 14 residues long.